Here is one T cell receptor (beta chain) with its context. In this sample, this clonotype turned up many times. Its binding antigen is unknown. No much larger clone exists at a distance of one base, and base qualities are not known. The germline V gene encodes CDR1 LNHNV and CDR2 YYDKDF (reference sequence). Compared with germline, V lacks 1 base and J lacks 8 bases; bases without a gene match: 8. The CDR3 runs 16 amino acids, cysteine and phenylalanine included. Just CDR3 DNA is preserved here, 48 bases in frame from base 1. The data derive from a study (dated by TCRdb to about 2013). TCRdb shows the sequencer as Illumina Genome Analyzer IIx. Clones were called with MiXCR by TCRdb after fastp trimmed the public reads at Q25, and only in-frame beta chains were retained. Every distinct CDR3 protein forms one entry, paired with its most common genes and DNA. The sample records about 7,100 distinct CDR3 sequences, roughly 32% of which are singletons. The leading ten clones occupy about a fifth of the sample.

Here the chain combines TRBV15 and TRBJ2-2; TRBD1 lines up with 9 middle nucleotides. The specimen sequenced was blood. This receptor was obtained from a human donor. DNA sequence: TGTGCCACCAGCAGAGGGACACAGGGGGCGAGGGGGGAGCTGTTTTTT. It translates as CATSRGTQGARGELFF.